The 15 T cell receptor beta chains below come from one sample, sequenced in a study of fetal regulatory T cell absence and autoimmunity. Clones were sequenced by immunoSEQ multiplex PCR, and TCRdb holds only the in-frame ones, with some missing. Of approximately 46,000 clones in the sample, around 85% are singletons; the top ten hold 0.41%. The specimen was cord blood. Receptors were obtained from a newborn boy with IPEX syndrome.

V usage is TRBV7-9 and J usage is TRBJ2-3, with D possibly being TRBD1 or TRBD2 (6 bases each). V was pared by 3 bases and J by 7 bases, with 8 bases between. The CDR3 contains 12 residues. Germline V gene data show CDR1 as SEHNR and CDR2 as FQNEAQ (reference sequence). The CDR3 sequence is CASSFGGNTQYF. The CDR3 region has the DNA TGTGCCAGCAGCTTCGGGGGCAATACGCAGTATTTT.

This rearrangement joins TRBV18 to TRBJ2-3; 10 nucleotides align to TRBD2. In germline, CDR1 is KGHSH, CDR2 LQKENI. The CDR3 has 17 residues. V was pared by 4 bases and J by 2 bases, with 9 bases of the junction left unmatched. In DNA, the CDR3 is TGTGCCAGCTCACTCCAAAGGCTAGCGGGAGACACAGATACGCAGTATTTT. Translation gives CASSLQRLAGDTDTQYF.

The genes are TRBV2 and TRBJ2-1; D is tentatively TRBD1 or TRBD2 (5 bases each). CDR3 length equals 15 residues. Trimming shortened V by 2 bases and J by 10 bases, and 18 bases separated the two germline ends. The germline CDR1 and CDR2 sequences are SNHLY and FYNNEI. The CDR3 reads CASSEPLGWGSEQFF. CDR3 nucleotide sequence: TGTGCCAGCAGTGAACCCTTAGGGTGGGGGTCAGAGCAGTTCTTC.

The V call is TRBV30, the J call TRBJ2-6; D gene unclear. Trimming took 3 bases from V and 3 from J, leaving 6 bases between them. There are 13 residues in the CDR3. Germline CDR1 reads GTSNPN; CDR2 reads SVGIG (reference sequence). The CDR3 here is CAWRVSGANVLTF. The DNA of the CDR3 is TGTGCCTGGAGGGTGAGTGGGGCCAACGTCCTGACTTTC.

The V call is TRBV7-9, the J call TRBJ1-1; D might be TRBD1 (5 bases). Trimming shortened V by 1 base and J by 5 bases, and 11 bases separated the two germline ends. Germline CDR1 SEHNR, CDR2 FQNEAQ (reference sequence). This CDR3 has 14 residues. The CDR3 coding sequence is TGTGCCAGCAGCTTAGGGGGCCCTGAGACTGAAGCTTTCTTT. This encodes CASSLGGPETEAFF.

CDR3 in amino acids: CASSLWRGTIEETQYF. CDR3 DNA: TGTGCCAGCAGCTTATGGCGGGGAACCATAGAGGAGACCCAGTACTTC. The gene calls are TRBV7-6 and TRBJ2-5; perhaps TRBD2 as D (6 bases). The CDR3 totals 16 residues. Trimming cost V 2 bases and J 5 bases, with 18 bases left between them. Germline CDR1 SGHVS, CDR2 FNYEAQ.

This chain uses TRBV2 with TRBJ2-7, with TRBD2 matching over 14 bases. CDR3 length: 18 residues. The ends lost 6 bases at V and 2 bases at J; junction bases unmatched: 12. Germline-derived CDR1 and CDR2 are SNHLY and FYNNEI. Written as DNA, the CDR3 is TGTGCCAGCAGCCCGGGACTAGCGGGGGTTAACCCCACCTACGAGCAGTACTTC. Its translation is CASSPGLAGVNPTYEQYF.

This chain connects TRBV7-9 to TRBJ2-3, with a possible D match to TRBD2 (6 bases). This CDR3 contains 13 residues. Germline loops: CDR1 SEHNR, CDR2 FQNEAQ (reference sequence). V was trimmed by 11 bases and J by 1 base, leaving 13 bases between them. CDR3 bases: TGTGCCTGCCGCAGGGAGGGCACAGATACGCAGTATTTT. It codes for CACRREGTDTQYF.

This clone is a singleton in its sample. The gene calls are TRBV5-4 and TRBJ2-5; 9 bases are shared with TRBD2. Germline loops: CDR1 SGHNT, CDR2 YYREEE (reference sequence). The CDR3 runs 16 residues. V shed 0 bases, J shed 2 bases, and the junction held 5 bases outside the gene matches. The CDR3: CASSLASGGLQETQYF. As DNA, the CDR3 is TGTGCCAGCAGCTTGGCCAGCGGGGGGCTACAAGAGACCCAGTACTTC.

Here the CDR3 reads CASSLDTDTQYF. The CDR3 DNA sequence: TGTGCCAGCAGCTTGGACACAGATACGCAGTATTTT. The rearrangement uses TRBV5-4 and TRBJ2-3; no definite D call. The V gene's germline CDR1 is SGHNT and CDR2 YYREEE (reference sequence). Trimming took 0 bases from V and 2 from J, leaving 1 base between them. CDR3 length equals 12 residues.

CDR3 in DNA: TGTGCCAGCAGTTTCATCCCCGGGAGAGTCTATGGCTACACCTTC. Encoded protein: CASSFIPGRVYGYTF. The rearrangement uses TRBV27 and TRBJ1-2; no clear D gene. Germline CDR1 is MNHEY and CDR2 is SMNVEV (reference sequence). The length of the CDR3 is 15 residues. V lost 3 bases to trimming and J lost 4 bases, with 15 bases between them.

The chain uses TRBV15 and TRBJ1-2, with D possibly TRBD1 on 6 matching bases. With 3 bases removed from V and 4 bases from J, the gap between germline ends came to 12 bases. Germline assignment: CDR1 LNHNV and CDR2 YYDKDF (reference sequence). The CDR3 spans 14 residues. CDR3 bases: TGTGCCACCAGCAGGGCTAGGGGGGGCTATGGCTACACCTTC. It translates to CATSRARGGYGYTF. The whole variable domain, remainder taken from reference TRBV15 and TRBJ1-2, is DAMVIQNPRYQVTQFGKPVTLSCSQTLNHNVMYWYQQKSSQAPKLLFHYYDKDFNNEADTPDNFQSRRPNTSFCFLDIRSPGLGDTAMYLCATSRARGGYGYTFGSGTRLTVV.

The CDR3 DNA sequence: TGTGCCAGCACTAAAGGTTCCGACGAGCAGTACTTC. Protein product: CASTKGSDEQYF. The rearrangement joins TRBV11-3 to TRBJ2-7, with D hard to call. Germline V gives CDR1 SGHNT, CDR2 YENEEA. V was shortened by 7 bases and J by 5 bases, with 12 bases between the two germline ends. There are 12 residues in the CDR3.

V gene TRBV4-2 combines with J gene TRBJ2-4; unclear D gene. The germline gives CDR1 LGHNA, CDR2 YNFKEQ. V lost 0 bases and J 1 base, leaving 4 bases between the germline ends. This CDR3 contains 14 residues. CDR3 protein: CASSQDRAKNIQYF. The CDR3 DNA sequence: TGTGCCAGCAGCCAAGACAGGGCCAAAAACATTCAGTACTTC.

The rearrangement links TRBV7-2 to TRBJ2-5, with a weak D call TRBD2 (6 bases). CDR3 length: 16 amino acids. The V gene's germline CDR1 is SGHTA and CDR2 FQGNSA. The germline V and J ends were trimmed by 5 bases and 3 bases, with 19 bases remaining between them. CDR3 bases: TGTGCCAGCAGCCCCCTAGGCGGCGGGGTAAAAGAGACCCAGTACTTC. Encoded protein: CASSPLGGGVKETQYF.